A single sample gave rise to the 18 T cell receptor beta chains below, sequenced in a study of cytomegalovirus exposure and HLA in healthy donors. The PCR used 60 Vbeta and 13 Jbeta primers. Generated by immunoSEQ multiplex PCR, the TCRdb table keeps only in-frame clones and is missing some. The sample yields some 130,000 clones, 70% to 80% seen once. The sample comprised PBMCs. Receptor source: a man aged 25-40 years in good health and CMV-seronegative.

This chain connects TRBV4-1 to TRBJ2-7; 8 bases map to TRBD2. V lost 0 bases, J lost 3 bases, and 1 base stayed unmatched. Germline V gives CDR1 MGHRA, CDR2 YSYEKL. The CDR3 totals 14 residues. CDR3: CASSQDGTSYEQYF. In DNA, the CDR3 is TGCGCCAGCAGCCAAGACGGGACTAGCTACGAGCAGTACTTC.

The gene calls are TRBV30 and TRBJ1-2; D is unresolved. Trimming cost V 1 base and J 3 bases, with 3 bases left between them. Germline CDR1 is GTSNPN and CDR2 is SVGIG (reference sequence). This CDR3 spans 11 amino acids. The CDR3 DNA reads as TGTGCCTGGAGTGCGGACTATGGCTACACCTTC. Translation gives CAWSADYGYTF. Based on the CDR3 plus reference TRBV30 and TRBJ1-2, the full variable domain is SQTIHQWPATLVQPVGSPLSLECTVEGTSNPNLYWYRQAAGRGLQLLFYSVGIGQISSEVPQNLSASRPQDRQFILSSKKLLLSDSGFYLCAWSADYGYTFGSGTRLTVV.

The chain couples TRBV13 to TRBJ1-1, with D hard to call. Per the germline V gene, CDR1 is PRHDT and CDR2 is FYEKMQ (reference sequence). CDR3 length: 16 residues. Trimming stripped 4 bases from V and 3 bases from J, with 18 bases between. The DNA for the CDR3 is TGTGCCAGCAGCTCCTCGGGGTGGCGAACGGACACTGAAGCTTTCTTT. Translating gives CASSSSGWRTDTEAFF.

The genes are TRBV29-1 and TRBJ2-1; 10 bases map to TRBD2. The CDR3 loop spans 13 amino acids. Germline CDR1 SQVTM, CDR2 ANQGSEA. Trimming took 3 bases from V and 8 from J; bases not matched to a gene: 4. CDR3 sequence (DNA): TGCAGCGTTGAGCGAGCGGGGGGGGATGAGCAGTTCTTC. It translates to CSVERAGGDEQFF.

The DNA for the CDR3 is TGCGCCAGCAGCTTGGCCTCCGCGGGGGCTAATGAAAAACTGTTTTTT. This translates into CASSLASAGANEKLFF. V usage is TRBV5-1 and J usage is TRBJ1-4; TRBD1 might be the D (5 bases). Germline CDR1 SGHRS, CDR2 YFSETQ. The CDR3 consists of 16 residues. V was pared by 0 bases and J by 3 bases, with 12 bases between.

This clone has only one observation. The chain links TRBV18 to TRBJ2-3; 8 nucleotides align to TRBD2. The CDR3 has 14 amino acids. The V and J ends lost 7 bases and 1 base, in that order; junction bases with no gene match: 4. Germline CDR1 and CDR2: KGHSH and LQKENI. The CDR3, as DNA: TGTGCCAGCTTTTTGACTAGCGGCACAGATACGCAGTATTTT. Its translation is CASFLTSGTDTQYF.

This clone was counted a few times. This chain connects TRBV21-1 to TRBJ2-7; the DNA was not compared with TRBD2, the D call given in the table. TRBV21-1 counts as a pseudogene. The length of the CDR3 is 16 residues. The CDR3 is CASSPSLAGVGGEQYF. The CDR3 nucleotides are TGTGCCAGCAGCCCAAGCCTAGCGGGAGTCGGAGGGGAGCAGTACTTC.

The rearrangement joins TRBV10-3 to TRBJ1-1; 8 nucleotides agree with TRBD1. The CDR3 consists of 15 residues. V lost 3 bases and J lost 10; bases outside the gene matches: 13. The germline gives CDR1 ENHRY, CDR2 SYGVKD. In nucleotides, the CDR3 is TGTGCCATCAGTGAACCGACAGGGGAGGGTTTGGGAGCTTTCTTT. Translated, it gives CAISEPTGEGLGAFF.

This clone appeared a single time. V is TRBV15 and J is TRBJ2-2; the D is unclear. The CDR3 covers 15 residues. CDR1 and CDR2 (germline): LNHNV, YYDKDF (reference sequence). V was clipped by 0 bases and J by 2 bases, with 7 bases between them. The CDR3 loop is CATSRDSQNTGELFF. The CDR3, as DNA: TGTGCCACCAGCAGAGATTCCCAAAACACCGGGGAGCTGTTTTTT. Variable domain in full (rest from reference TRBV15 and TRBJ2-2): DAMVIQNPRYQVTQFGKPVTLSCSQTLNHNVMYWYQQKSSQAPKLLFHYYDKDFNNEADTPDNFQSRRPNTSFCFLDIRSPGLGDTAMYLCATSRDSQNTGELFFGEGSRLTVL.

The count of this clone is one. The J gene is TRBJ1-4, the V gene TRBV28; 8 bases are a match to TRBD1. This CDR3 has 15 residues. Trimming cost V 8 bases and J 8 bases; bases outside gene matches: 13. Germline V gives CDR1 MDHEN, CDR2 SYDVKM. CDR3: CASSNPRGLGEKLFF. CDR3 nucleotides: TGTGCCAGCTCAAACCCCAGGGGGCTAGGGGAAAAACTGTTTTTT.

CDR3 in DNA: TGTGCCAGCAGCTCAGGGTACCCCTACGAGCAGTACTTC. As protein: CASSSGYPYEQYF. The chain links TRBV28 to TRBJ2-7, with a tentative D call TRBD1 (5 bases). The CDR3 extends over 13 amino acids. Germline V gene lookup returns CDR1 MDHEN and CDR2 SYDVKM. V was pared by 6 bases and J by 2 bases, with 11 bases between.

The chain carries TRBV18 and TRBJ2-1, with 11 bases aligning to TRBD2. J was trimmed by 5 bases and V by 3 bases; bases with no gene match: 3. The length of the CDR3 is 15 residues. From germline, CDR1 is KGHSH and CDR2 LQKENI. CDR3 amino acids: CASSPSGRGDNEQFF. The CDR3 DNA sequence: TGTGCCAGCTCACCTAGCGGGAGGGGGGACAATGAGCAGTTCTTC.

V gene TRBV6-5 combines with J gene TRBJ1-1; D might be TRBD1 (5 bases). Germline CDR1 reads MNHEY; CDR2 reads SVGAGI. The CDR3 totals 13 residues. V lost 7 bases to trimming and J lost 1 base, with 10 bases between them. The CDR3 here is CASTDSANTEAFF. The DNA for the CDR3 is TGTGCCAGCACCGACAGCGCGAACACTGAAGCTTTCTTT.

The genes are TRBV27 and TRBJ2-7, with 9 nucleotides matching TRBD1. This CDR3 is 15 amino acids long. V shed 0 bases and J 4 bases; nucleotides not matched to a gene: 4. Germline CDR1 and CDR2: MNHEY and SMNVEV (reference sequence). CDR3 sequence reads: CASSLSGTGRYEQYF. CDR3 nucleotides: TGTGCCAGCAGTTTATCGGGGACAGGGAGGTACGAGCAGTACTTC.

The chain uses TRBV5-1 and TRBJ2-5, with D perhaps TRBD1 (6 bases). The V gene's germline CDR1 is SGHRS and CDR2 YFSETQ. This CDR3 has 14 amino acids. The germline V and J ends were trimmed by 2 bases and 4 bases, with 12 bases remaining between them. In DNA, the CDR3 is TGCGCCAGCAGCTTTTCTGGGGGCGTAGAGACCCAGTACTTC. Its protein is CASSFSGGVETQYF.

The chain uses TRBV5-6 and TRBJ2-3; D gene ambiguous. Germline V CDR1 and CDR2: SGHDT, YYEEEE. This CDR3 contains 15 residues. V was trimmed by 1 base and J by 1 base, leaving 10 bases between them. The CDR3 nucleotides are TGTGCCAGCAGCTTGAGTGGTACAGGCACAGATACGCAGTATTTT. Translated, it gives CASSLSGTGTDTQYF.

CDR3 nucleotides: TGTGCCAGTAAGAGCGGGATCGGTTACAATGAGCAGTTCTTC. As protein: CASKSGIGYNEQFF. The gene calls are TRBV7-6 and TRBJ2-1; TRBD2 aligns across 7 bases. The CDR3 is 14 amino acids. The germline gives CDR1 SGHVS, CDR2 FNYEAQ. V lost 9 bases to trimming and J lost 4 bases; unmatched junction nucleotides: 9.

The V and J genes are TRBV2 and TRBJ2-1; 14 nucleotides align to TRBD2. CDR1 and CDR2 (germline): SNHLY, FYNNEI. There are 15 residues in the CDR3. With V trimmed by 6 bases and J by 7 bases, 5 bases remained unmatched. CDR3 residues: CASSVGLAGGNEQFF. The CDR3 region has the DNA TGTGCCAGCAGCGTAGGACTAGCGGGAGGAAATGAGCAGTTCTTC. Drawing the rest from reference TRBV2 and TRBJ2-1, the complete variable domain is EPEVTQTPSHQVTQMGQEVILRCVPISNHLYFYWYRQILGQKVEFLVSFYNNEISEKSEIFDDQFSVERPDGSNFTLKIRSTKLEDSAMYFCASSVGLAGGNEQFFGPGTRLTVL.